Below, 16 T cell receptor beta chains from the same sample are listed, as sequenced in a study of T-cell reconstitution after alpha-beta-depleted transplantation in children. TCRbeta library construction was performed incorporating unique molecular identifiers. From the PCR reads, TCRdb called clonotypes with MiXCR, one entry per CDR3 protein. The data hold 200,000 to 250,000 distinct CDR3 sequences, with about 12% observed a single time. The specimen comprised PBMCs from the stem cell graft donor, sampled from the stem cell graft. These receptor sequences come from a human donor who donated a stem cell graft to a child with acute lymphoblastic leukemia.

This clonotype was detected many times. This chain links TRBV28 with TRBJ1-5, with 7 bases aligning to TRBD1. The length of the CDR3 is 17 residues. The V and J ends lost 6 bases and 0 bases, in that order; junction bases with no gene match: 11. Germline lookup yields CDR1 MDHEN and CDR2 SYDVKM. Here the CDR3 reads CASRIPGTAYSNQPQHF. Here the CDR3 DNA reads TGTGCCAGCAGGATACCGGGGACAGCTTATAGCAATCAGCCCCAGCATTTT.

This clonotype was counted many times. In DNA form, the CDR3 reads TGTGCCAGCAGCTCACCCGACTGGTACCAAGAGACCCAGTACTTC. Protein product: CASSSPDWYQETQYF. J is TRBJ2-5 and V is TRBV11-2; no reliable D call. The CDR3 spans 15 residues. The ends were cut back, 4 bases at V and 0 bases at J, with 12 bases in the middle. Germline V gene sequence: CDR1 SGHAT, CDR2 FQNNGV.

In this sample, this clonotype turned up many times. The chain combines TRBV10-3 with TRBJ2-1; D perhaps matches TRBD2 (5 bases). This CDR3 comprises 13 residues. With 8 bases removed from V and 2 bases from J, the gap between germline ends came to 10 bases. The V gene's germline CDR1 is ENHRY and CDR2 SYGVKD. The CDR3 loop is CAIQSGAYNEQFF. The CDR3 DNA follows: TGTGCCATCCAGTCCGGGGCCTACAATGAGCAGTTCTTC.

Ten or more counts support this clonotype. The rearrangement uses TRBV5-1 and TRBJ1-1; TRBD1 might be the D (5 bases). Looked up from germline, CDR1 is SGHRS and CDR2 is YFSETQ. The ends were cut back, 0 bases at V and 7 bases at J, with 22 bases in the middle. This CDR3 is built from 17 residues. CDR3 in DNA: TGCGCCAGCAGCTTGGTCCCAGGGCCCGCGGTCGGCGTTGAAGCTTTCTTT. Translated, it gives CASSLVPGPAVGVEAFF.

This clonotype was detected ten times or more. The CDR3 nucleotides are TGCAGTGCTAGAGAGGGCGGGCACGAGCAGTACTTC. This gives the protein CSAREGGHEQYF. The chain has TRBV20-1 and TRBJ2-7; a possible D gene is TRBD2 (5 bases). Trimming cost V 0 bases and J 5 bases, with 8 bases left between them. Germline CDR1 reads DFQATT; CDR2 reads SNEGSKA (reference sequence). The length of the CDR3 is 12 residues.

At least ten counts were recorded for this clonotype. V is TRBV10-3 and J is TRBJ2-5; D ambiguous. Trimming cost V 0 bases and J 3 bases, with 5 bases left between them. The CDR3 is 13 residues long. Per germline, CDR1 ENHRY and CDR2 SYGVKD. The CDR3 protein is CAISESQEETQYF. The CDR3 DNA follows: TGTGCCATCAGTGAGTCGCAGGAAGAGACCCAGTACTTC.

The chain combines TRBV18 with TRBJ1-1; 7 bases are shared with TRBD1. CDR3 length: 13 residues. Trimming took 5 bases from V and 3 from J; bases not matched to a gene: 3. Germline CDR1 reads KGHSH; CDR2 reads LQKENI. CDR3 DNA: TGTGCCAGCTCAAAGGGGGCAGACACTGAAGCTTTCTTT. It yields the protein CASSKGADTEAFF.

This chain uses TRBV6-1 with TRBJ1-1, with 8 bases lining up with TRBD1. The V segment lost 6 bases and the J segment 10 bases; nucleotides outside the gene matches: 16. The CDR3 contains 15 residues. CDR1 MNHNS and CDR2 SASEGT come from the germline V gene. This CDR3 is CASSRTGQVGSGAFF. As DNA, the CDR3 is TGTGCCAGCAGCCGTACGGGACAGGTTGGTAGTGGAGCTTTCTTT.

In this sample, this clonotype turned up many times. The V gene is TRBV7-2, the J gene TRBJ2-7, with 7 bases that match TRBD1. The CDR3 totals 15 residues. With V trimmed by 1 base and J by 2 bases, 5 bases remained unmatched. The germline V gene encodes CDR1 SGHTA and CDR2 FQGNSA. CDR3 sequence reads: CASSLGDRAPYEQYF. The CDR3 bases are TGTGCCAGCAGCTTAGGGGACAGAGCTCCCTACGAGCAGTACTTC.

This clonotype was seen repeatedly, ten times or more. The CDR3 loop is CSVTTGTGDPDTQYF. The CDR3 DNA sequence: TGCAGCGTTACCACCGGGACAGGGGATCCAGATACGCAGTATTTT. The chain combines TRBV29-1 with TRBJ2-3, with 10 bases lining up with TRBD1. The CDR3 is 15 residues long. Looked up from germline, CDR1 is SQVTM and CDR2 is ANQGSEA. J was trimmed by 4 bases and V by 5 bases; bases with no gene match: 9.

The CDR3 loop reads CASGVQGYGYTF. In DNA form, the CDR3 reads TGTGCCAGCGGAGTACAGGGCTATGGCTACACCTTC. This chain uses TRBV5-4 with TRBJ1-2; possibly TRBD1 for D (6 bases). The CDR3 spans 12 residues. CDR1 and CDR2 (germline): SGHNT, YYREEE (reference sequence). V was cut by 7 bases and J by 4 bases, with 11 bases left in between.

This clonotype has a count of ten or more. V and J are TRBV20-1 and TRBJ2-3; tentative D call: TRBD1 (5 bases). The germline V gene has CDR1 DFQATT and CDR2 SNEGSKA (reference sequence). The CDR3 covers 18 residues. Trimming took off 0 bases at V and 4 bases at J, with 23 bases between the two ends. CDR3 nucleotides: TGCAGTGCTAGAGAGACCCAGCAGGGTTATGCACAGTCAGATACGCAGTATTTT. Its protein is CSARETQQGYAQSDTQYF.

This clonotype was picked up many times. This chain uses TRBV27 with TRBJ2-7, with 8 bases matching TRBD1. Germline trimming cut 0 bases from V and 5 bases from J; bases unmatched to any gene: 6. Per the germline V gene, CDR1 is MNHEY and CDR2 is SMNVEV (reference sequence). This CDR3 has 15 residues. CDR3 DNA: TGTGCCAGCAGTTTATCAAGACAGGGGTTCAACGAGCAGTACTTC. It encodes CASSLSRQGFNEQYF.

This clonotype showed up many times. CDR3 protein: CSVVGVGQGVPEAFF. CDR3 coding DNA: TGCAGCGTTGTTGGAGTGGGGCAGGGGGTACCTGAAGCTTTCTTT. The V and J genes are TRBV29-1 and TRBJ1-1; 7 nucleotides match TRBD1. From germline, CDR1 is SQVTM and CDR2 ANQGSEA. The CDR3 is 15 amino acids. Trimming cost V 4 bases and J 6 bases; bases outside gene matches: 14.

In this sample, this clonotype turned up many times. V is TRBV28 and J is TRBJ1-1; D unclear. The CDR3 is 12 residues long. V shed 6 bases and J shed 6 bases, with 11 bases lying between them. Germline loops: CDR1 MDHEN, CDR2 SYDVKM. The CDR3 protein is CASSLPGAEAFF. The CDR3 DNA reads TGTGCCAGCAGCCTCCCCGGCGCTGAAGCTTTCTTT.

As DNA, the CDR3 is TGTGCCAGCAGTTTCTCCGGGCGGGGAGAGACCCAGTACTTC. Protein sequence: CASSFSGRGETQYF. This chain uses TRBV12-3 or TRBV12-4 with TRBJ2-5, with a possible D match to TRBD2 (6 bases). The CDR3 length is 14 residues. V was cut by 3 bases and J by 4 bases, with 12 bases left in between.